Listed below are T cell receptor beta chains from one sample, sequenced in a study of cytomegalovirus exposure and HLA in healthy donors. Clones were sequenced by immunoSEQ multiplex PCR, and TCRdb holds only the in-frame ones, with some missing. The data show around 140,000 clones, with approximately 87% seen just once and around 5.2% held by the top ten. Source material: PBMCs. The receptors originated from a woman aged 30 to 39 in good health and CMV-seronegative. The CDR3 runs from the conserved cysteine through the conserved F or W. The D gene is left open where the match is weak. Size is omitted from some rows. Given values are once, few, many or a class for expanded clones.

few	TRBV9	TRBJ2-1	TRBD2	TGTGCCAGCAGCGCTAGCGGGAGGGGAGATGAGCAGTTCTTC	CASSASGRGDEQFF
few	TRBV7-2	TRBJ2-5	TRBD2	TGTGCCAGCAGCCCCCTTGGGGGGGGTGAGACCCAGTACTTC	CASSPLGGGETQYF
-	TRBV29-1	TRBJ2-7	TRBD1	TGCAGCGTTGGACAGGGCCTCTACGAGCAGTACTTC	CSVGQGLYEQYF
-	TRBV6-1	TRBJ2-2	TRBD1	TGTGCCAGCAGTGCCAACAGGGGGCTGAGCACCGGGGAGCTGTTTTTT	CASSANRGLSTGELFF
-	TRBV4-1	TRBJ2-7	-	TGCGCCAGCAGCCTTCTTCGAGGGACTCCCTACGAGCAGTACTTC	CASSLLRGTPYEQYF
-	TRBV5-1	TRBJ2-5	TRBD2	TGCGCCAGCAGACGCGGGACTAGCGGGACCAGGTACCAAGAGACCCAGTACTTC	CASRRGTSGTRYQETQYF
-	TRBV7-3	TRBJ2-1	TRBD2	TGTGCCAGCAGCCTGACCGGGACTAGCGGGACAAATGAGCAGTTCTTC	CASSLTGTSGTNEQFF
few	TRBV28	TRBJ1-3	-	TGTGCCAGCAGTTTGGCCAACTCTGGAAACACCATATATTTT	CASSLANSGNTIYF
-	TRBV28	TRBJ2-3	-	TGTGCCAGCAGTTCCCAGGGCAGGCGCACAGATACGCAGTATTTT	CASSSQGRRTDTQYF
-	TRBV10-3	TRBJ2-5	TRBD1	TGTGCCATCAGCGGACAGGGGCACGGGGAGACCCAGTACTTC	CAISGQGHGETQYF
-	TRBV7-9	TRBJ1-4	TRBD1	TGTGCCAGCAGCAGAGGACAGGGCTCTGGAGAAAAACTGTTTTTT	CASSRGQGSGEKLFF
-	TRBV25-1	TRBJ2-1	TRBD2	TGTGCCAGCAGTGAATTTAGCGGGAGCTTAAACAATGAGCAGTTCTTC	CASSEFSGSLNNEQFF
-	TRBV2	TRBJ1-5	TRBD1	TGTGCCAGCAGCAGACAGGGACCGTGGAGCAATCAGCCCCAGCATTTT	CASSRQGPWSNQPQHF
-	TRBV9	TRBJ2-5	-	TGTGCCAGCAGCGCCCCCCCCGGGGAGACCCAGTACTTC	CASSAPPGETQYF
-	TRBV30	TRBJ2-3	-	TGTGCCTGGAGTGGAGGCGGTAGCACAGATACGCAGTATTTT	CAWSGGGSTDTQYF
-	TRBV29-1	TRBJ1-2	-	TGCAGCGGCCAATTTGGGGGCGCCGGGGGCTACACCTTC	CSGQFGGAGGYTF
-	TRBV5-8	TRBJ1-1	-	TGTGCCAGCAGCTTGTTTGGGGGCATGAACACTGAAGCTTTCTTT	CASSLFGGMNTEAFF
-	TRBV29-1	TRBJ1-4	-	TGCAGCGTGAACGGGGGGCTGGATGAAAAACTGTTTTTT	CSVNGGLDEKLFF
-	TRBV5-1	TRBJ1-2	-	TGCGCCAGCAGCTTGGCCCCGGGGAATGGCTACACCTTC	CASSLAPGNGYTF
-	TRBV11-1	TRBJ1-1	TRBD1	TGTGCCAGCAGCTCCGGGACAGGGTCTCCCGAAGCTTTCTTT	CASSSGTGSPEAFF
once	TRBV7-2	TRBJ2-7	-	TGTGCCAGCAGCTCCGCGGGCGAGCAGTACTTC	CASSSAGEQYF
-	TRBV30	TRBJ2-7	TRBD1	TGTGCCTGGGACAGGGGCGAGTTCTACGAGCAGTACTTC	CAWDRGEFYEQYF
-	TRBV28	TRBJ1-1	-	TGTGCCAGCAGCCCTCCCCCCGGCAGGCTAGAAGCTTTCTTT	CASSPPPGRLEAFF
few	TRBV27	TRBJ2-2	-	TGTGCCAGCAGAAACAGGAACACCGGGGAGCTGTTTTTT	CASRNRNTGELFF
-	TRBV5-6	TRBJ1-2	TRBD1	TGTGCCAGCAGCCCCCGTCCGGCGACAGGGTTCATCTATGGCTACACCTTC	CASSPRPATGFIYGYTF